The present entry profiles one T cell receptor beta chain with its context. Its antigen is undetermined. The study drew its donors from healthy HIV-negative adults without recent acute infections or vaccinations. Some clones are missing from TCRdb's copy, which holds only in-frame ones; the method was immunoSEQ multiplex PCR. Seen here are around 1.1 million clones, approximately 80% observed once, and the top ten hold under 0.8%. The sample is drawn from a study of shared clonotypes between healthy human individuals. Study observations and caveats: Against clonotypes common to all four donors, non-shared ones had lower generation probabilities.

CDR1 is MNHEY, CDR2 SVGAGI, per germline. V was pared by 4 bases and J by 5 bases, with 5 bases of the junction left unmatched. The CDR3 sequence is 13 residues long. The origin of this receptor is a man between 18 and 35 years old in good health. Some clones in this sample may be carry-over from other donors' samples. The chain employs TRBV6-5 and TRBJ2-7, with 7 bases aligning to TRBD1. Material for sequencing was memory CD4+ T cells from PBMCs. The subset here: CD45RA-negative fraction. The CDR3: CASSSDRVHEQYF. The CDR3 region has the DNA TGTGCCAGCAGTTCCGACAGGGTCCACGAGCAGTACTTC.